This TCR beta chain was retrieved from a study of T-cell reconstitution after alpha-beta-depleted transplantation in children. This clonotype was counted many times. Unique molecular identifiers were used in preparing the TCRbeta library. TCRdb re-analysed the PCR reads in MiXCR, keeping a single row per CDR3 protein. The sample lists about half a million distinct CDR3 sequences, roughly an eighth occurring once. The sample here was PBMCs from the stem cell graft donor, taken from the stem cell graft. This clonotype was obtained from a human donor who donated a stem cell graft to a child with combined immunodeficiency.

The CDR3 nucleotides are TGTGCCAGCAGCTTCTATACGTCCAATGAGCAGTTCTTC. It translates to CASSFYTSNEQFF. V usage is TRBV5-6 and J usage is TRBJ2-1; D is unclear. The V gene lost 2 bases and the J gene lost 6 bases, with 9 bases spanning the gap. Germline CDR1 SGHDT, CDR2 YYEEEE. The length of the CDR3 is 13 residues.